This T cell receptor beta chain was identified in a study of shared clonotypes between healthy human individuals. Notes on the study in general: Estimated clonotype richness was generally higher in naive than memory subsets. Some naive CD4 clonotypes, around 5%, turned up in common across four donors. Non-shared clonotypes displayed generation probabilities falling below those of clonotypes present in all four donors.

V was trimmed by 2 bases and J by 0 bases, leaving 14 bases between them. The CDR3 has 17 amino acids. Germline V gives CDR1 MDHEN, CDR2 SYDVKM. Some clones are missing from TCRdb's copy, which holds only in-frame ones; the method was immunoSEQ multiplex PCR. The data show roughly 700,000 clones, 90% seen once. In regard to this clone: Its antigen is undetermined.

The V gene is TRBV28, the J gene TRBJ2-1; D assignment may be TRBD1 or TRBD2 (5 bases each). The origin of this receptor is a man between 18 and 29 years old in good health. Some clones in this sample may be carry-over from other donors' samples. The sample consisted of memory CD8+ T cells from PBMCs. Subset: CD45RO+ cells pooled with CCR7-negative TemRA cells. CDR3 residues: CASSLTYGTGSYNEQFF. The DNA for the CDR3 is TGTGCCAGCAGTTTAACCTACGGGACCGGCTCCTACAATGAGCAGTTCTTC.